The 2 T cell receptor beta chains below all came from one sample that was sequenced in a study of shared clonotypes between healthy human individuals. Clones were read by immunoSEQ multiplex PCR, and TCRdb kept only the in-frame ones, dropping some. The table lists 1.5 million to 2.5 million clones, about 94% of them singletons. Selected positively for CCR7 and CD45RO-negative, naive CD8 cells excluded terminally differentiated effector memory CD45RA+ cells. Sequenced input: naive CD8+ T cells sorted from blood. These receptors originate from a young man in good health.

The chain employs TRBV2 and TRBJ2-5; weak D call: TRBD2 (6 bases). V gave up 4 bases and J gave up 2 bases, with 8 bases separating them. Germline CDR1 and CDR2: SNHLY and FYNNEI. The length of the CDR3 is 13 residues. Here the CDR3 DNA reads TGTGCCAGCAGTGTGGAGGGGCAAGAGACCCAGTACTTC. Translation: CASSVEGQETQYF.

This rearrangement joins TRBV6-5 to TRBJ2-1; 8 positions agree with TRBD2. The trim removed 2 bases at V and 6 bases at J, leaving 9 bases unmatched. Germline V gene lookup returns CDR1 MNHEY and CDR2 SVGAGI. The length of the CDR3 is 16 residues. CDR3 loop: CASSYRGLAAVNEQFF. CDR3 coding DNA: TGTGCCAGCAGTTACCGTGGACTAGCAGCGGTCAATGAGCAGTTCTTC.